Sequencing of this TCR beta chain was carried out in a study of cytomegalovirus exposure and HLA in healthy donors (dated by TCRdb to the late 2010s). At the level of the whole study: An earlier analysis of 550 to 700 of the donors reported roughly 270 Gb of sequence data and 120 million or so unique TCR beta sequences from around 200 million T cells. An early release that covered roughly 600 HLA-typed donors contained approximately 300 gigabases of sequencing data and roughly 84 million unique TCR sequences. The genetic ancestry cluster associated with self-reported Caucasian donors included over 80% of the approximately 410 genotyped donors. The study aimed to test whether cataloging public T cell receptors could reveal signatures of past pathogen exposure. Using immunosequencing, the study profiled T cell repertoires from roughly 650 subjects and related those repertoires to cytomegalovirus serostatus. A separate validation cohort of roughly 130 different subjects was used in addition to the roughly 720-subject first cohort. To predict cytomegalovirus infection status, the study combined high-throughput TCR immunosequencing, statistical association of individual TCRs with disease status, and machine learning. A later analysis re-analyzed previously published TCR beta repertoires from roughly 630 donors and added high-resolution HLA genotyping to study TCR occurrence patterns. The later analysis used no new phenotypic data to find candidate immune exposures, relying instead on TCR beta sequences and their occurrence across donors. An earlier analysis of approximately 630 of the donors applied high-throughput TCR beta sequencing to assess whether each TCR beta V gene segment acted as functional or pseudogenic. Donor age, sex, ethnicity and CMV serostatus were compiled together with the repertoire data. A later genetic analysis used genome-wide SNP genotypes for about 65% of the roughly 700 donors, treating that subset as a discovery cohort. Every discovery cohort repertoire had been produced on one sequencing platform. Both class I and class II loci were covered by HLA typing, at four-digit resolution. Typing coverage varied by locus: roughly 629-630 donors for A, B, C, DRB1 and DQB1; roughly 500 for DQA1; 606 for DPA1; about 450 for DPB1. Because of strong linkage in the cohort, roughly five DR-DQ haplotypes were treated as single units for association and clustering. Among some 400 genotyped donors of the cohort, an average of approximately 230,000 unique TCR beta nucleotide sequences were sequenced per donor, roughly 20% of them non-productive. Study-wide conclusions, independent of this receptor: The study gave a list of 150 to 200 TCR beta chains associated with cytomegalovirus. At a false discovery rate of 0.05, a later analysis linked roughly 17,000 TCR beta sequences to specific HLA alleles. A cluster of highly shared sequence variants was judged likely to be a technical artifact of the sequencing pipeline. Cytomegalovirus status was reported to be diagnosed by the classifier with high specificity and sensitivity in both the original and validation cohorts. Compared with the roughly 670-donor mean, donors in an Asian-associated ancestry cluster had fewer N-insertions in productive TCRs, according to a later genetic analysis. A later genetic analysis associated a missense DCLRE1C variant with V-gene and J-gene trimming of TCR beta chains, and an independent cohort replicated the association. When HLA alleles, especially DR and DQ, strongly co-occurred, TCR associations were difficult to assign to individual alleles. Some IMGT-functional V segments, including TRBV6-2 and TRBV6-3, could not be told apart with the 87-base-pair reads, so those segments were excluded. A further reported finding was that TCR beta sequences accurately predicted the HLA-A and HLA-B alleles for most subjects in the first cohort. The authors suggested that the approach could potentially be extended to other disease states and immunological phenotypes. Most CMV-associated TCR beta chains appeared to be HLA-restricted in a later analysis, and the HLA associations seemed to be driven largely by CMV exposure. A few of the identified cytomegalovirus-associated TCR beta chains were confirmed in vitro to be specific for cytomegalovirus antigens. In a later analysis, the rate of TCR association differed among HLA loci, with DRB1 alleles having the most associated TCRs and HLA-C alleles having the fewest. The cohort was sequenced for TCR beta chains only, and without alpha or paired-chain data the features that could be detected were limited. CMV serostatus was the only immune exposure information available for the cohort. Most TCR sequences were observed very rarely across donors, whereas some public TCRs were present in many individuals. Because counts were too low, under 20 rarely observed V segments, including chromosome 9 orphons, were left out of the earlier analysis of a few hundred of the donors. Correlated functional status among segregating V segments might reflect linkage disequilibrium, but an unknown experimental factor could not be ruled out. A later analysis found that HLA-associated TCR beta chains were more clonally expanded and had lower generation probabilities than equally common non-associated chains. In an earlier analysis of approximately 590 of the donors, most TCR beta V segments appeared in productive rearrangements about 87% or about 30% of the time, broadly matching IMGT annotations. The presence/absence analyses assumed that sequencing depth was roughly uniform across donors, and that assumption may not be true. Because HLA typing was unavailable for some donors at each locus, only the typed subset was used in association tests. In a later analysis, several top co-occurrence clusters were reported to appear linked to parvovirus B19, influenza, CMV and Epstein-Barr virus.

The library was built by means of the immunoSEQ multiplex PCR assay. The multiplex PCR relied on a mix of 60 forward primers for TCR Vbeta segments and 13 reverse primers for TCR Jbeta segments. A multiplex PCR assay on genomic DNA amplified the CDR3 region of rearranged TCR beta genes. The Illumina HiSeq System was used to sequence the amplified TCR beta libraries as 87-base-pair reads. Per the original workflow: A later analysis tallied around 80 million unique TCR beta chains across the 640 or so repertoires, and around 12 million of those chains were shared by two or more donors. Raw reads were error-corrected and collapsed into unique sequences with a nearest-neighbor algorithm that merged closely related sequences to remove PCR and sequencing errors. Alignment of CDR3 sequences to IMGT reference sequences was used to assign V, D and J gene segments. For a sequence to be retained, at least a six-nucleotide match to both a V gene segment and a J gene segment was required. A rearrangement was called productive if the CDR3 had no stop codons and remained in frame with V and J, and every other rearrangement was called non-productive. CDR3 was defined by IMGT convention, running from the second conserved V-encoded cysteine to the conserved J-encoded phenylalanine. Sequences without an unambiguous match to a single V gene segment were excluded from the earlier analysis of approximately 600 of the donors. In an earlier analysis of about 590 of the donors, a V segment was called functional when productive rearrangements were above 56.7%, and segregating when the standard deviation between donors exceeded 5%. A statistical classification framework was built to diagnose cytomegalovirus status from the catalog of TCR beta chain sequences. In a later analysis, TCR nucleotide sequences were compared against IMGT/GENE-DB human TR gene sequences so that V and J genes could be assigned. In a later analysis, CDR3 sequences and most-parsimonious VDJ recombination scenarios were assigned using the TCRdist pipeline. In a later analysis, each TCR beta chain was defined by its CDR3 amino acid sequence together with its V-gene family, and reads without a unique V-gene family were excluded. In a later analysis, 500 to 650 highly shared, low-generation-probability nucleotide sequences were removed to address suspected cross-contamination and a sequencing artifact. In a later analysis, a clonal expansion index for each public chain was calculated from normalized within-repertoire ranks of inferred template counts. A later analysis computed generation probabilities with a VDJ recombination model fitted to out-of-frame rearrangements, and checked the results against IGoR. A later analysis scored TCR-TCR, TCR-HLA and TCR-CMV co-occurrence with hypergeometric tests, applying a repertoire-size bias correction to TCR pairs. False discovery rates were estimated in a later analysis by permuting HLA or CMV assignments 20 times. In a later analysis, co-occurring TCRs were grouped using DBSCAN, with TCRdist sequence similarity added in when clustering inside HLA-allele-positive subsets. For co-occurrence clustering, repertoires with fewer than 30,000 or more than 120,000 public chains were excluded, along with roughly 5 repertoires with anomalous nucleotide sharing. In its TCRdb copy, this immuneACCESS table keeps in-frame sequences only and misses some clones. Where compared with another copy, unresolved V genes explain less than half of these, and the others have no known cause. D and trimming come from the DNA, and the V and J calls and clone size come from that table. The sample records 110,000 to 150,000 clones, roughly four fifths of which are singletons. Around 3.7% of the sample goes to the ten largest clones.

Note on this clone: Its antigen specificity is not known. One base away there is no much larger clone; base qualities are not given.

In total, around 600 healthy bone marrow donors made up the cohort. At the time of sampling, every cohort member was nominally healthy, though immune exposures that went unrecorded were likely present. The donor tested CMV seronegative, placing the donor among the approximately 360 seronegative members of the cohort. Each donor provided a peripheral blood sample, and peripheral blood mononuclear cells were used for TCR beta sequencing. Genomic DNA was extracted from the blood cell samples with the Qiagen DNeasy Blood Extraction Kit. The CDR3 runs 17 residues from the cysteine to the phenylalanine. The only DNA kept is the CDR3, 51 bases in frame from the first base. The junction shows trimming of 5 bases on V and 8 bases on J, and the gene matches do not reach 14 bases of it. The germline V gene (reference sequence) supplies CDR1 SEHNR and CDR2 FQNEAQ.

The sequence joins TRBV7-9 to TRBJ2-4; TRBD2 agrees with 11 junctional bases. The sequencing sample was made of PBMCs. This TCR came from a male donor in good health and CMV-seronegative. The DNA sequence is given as TGTGCCAGCAGCCCGCAACTAGCGGGAGAGGTCGGGTACATTCAGTACTTC. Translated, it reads CASSPQLAGEVGYIQYF.